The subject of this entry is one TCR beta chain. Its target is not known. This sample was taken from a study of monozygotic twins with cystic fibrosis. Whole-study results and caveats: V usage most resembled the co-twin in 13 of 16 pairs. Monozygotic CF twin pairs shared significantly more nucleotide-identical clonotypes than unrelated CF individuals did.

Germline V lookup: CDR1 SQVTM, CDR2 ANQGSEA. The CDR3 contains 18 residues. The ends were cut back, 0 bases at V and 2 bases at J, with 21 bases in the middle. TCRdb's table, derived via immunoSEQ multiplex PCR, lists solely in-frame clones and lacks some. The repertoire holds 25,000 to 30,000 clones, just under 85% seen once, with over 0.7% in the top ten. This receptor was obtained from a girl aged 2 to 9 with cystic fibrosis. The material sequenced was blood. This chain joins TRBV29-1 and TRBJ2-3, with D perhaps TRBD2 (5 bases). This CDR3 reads CSVEDPAGSGMLTDTQYF. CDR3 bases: TGCAGCGTTGAAGATCCCGCGGGCTCCGGGATGCTCACAGATACGCAGTATTTT.